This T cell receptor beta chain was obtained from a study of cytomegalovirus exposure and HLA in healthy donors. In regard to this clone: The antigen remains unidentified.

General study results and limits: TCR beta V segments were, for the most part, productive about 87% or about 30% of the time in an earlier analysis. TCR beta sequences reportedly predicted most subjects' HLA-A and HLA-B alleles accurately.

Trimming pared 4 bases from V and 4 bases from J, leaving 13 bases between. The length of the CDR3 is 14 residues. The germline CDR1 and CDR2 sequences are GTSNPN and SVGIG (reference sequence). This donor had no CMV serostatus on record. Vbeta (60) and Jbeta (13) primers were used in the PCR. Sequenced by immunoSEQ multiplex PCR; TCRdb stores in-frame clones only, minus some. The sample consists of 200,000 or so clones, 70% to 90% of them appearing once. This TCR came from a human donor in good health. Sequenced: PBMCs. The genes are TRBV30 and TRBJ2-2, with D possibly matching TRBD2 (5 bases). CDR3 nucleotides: TGTGCCTGGATTACTAGTTTAGGCACCGGGGAGCTGTTTTTT. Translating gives CAWITSLGTGELFF.